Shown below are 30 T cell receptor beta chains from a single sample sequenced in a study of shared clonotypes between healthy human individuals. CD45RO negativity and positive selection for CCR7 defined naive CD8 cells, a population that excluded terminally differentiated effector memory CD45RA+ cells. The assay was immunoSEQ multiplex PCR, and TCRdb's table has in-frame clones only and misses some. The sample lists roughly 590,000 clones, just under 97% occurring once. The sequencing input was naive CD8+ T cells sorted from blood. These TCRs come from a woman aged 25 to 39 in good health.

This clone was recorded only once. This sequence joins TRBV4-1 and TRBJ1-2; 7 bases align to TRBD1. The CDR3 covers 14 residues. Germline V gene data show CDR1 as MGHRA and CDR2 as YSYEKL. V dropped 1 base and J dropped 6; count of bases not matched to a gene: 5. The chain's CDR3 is CASSQVDRDDGYTF. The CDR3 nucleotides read TGCGCCAGCAGCCAAGTCGACAGGGACGATGGCTACACCTTC.

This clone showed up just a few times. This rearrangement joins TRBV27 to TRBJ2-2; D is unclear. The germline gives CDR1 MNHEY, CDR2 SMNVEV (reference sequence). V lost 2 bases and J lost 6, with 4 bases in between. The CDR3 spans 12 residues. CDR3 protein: CASSLIAGELFF. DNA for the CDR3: TGTGCCAGCAGTTTAATCGCCGGGGAGCTGTTTTTT.

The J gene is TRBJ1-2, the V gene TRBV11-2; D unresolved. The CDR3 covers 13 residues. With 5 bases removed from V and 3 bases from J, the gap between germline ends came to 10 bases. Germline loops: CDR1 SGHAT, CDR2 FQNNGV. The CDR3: CASSPGSYYGYTF. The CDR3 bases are TGTGCCAGCAGCCCAGGCTCTTACTATGGCTACACCTTC.

CDR3: CASSPPGRTDTQYF. The CDR3, as DNA: TGTGCCAGCTCACCTCCCGGGAGAACAGATACGCAGTATTTT. This rearrangement joins TRBV18 to TRBJ2-3, with D tentatively TRBD2 (6 bases). The germline CDR1 and CDR2 sequences are KGHSH and LQKENI. The CDR3 runs to 14 residues. The germline V and J ends were trimmed by 3 bases and 3 bases, with 10 bases remaining between them. Full variable domain (rest looked up from reference TRBV18 and TRBJ2-3): NAGVMQNPRHLVRRRGQEARLRCSPMKGHSHVYWYRQLPEEGLKFMVYLQKENIIDESGMPKERFSAEFPKEGPSILRIQQVVRGDSAAYFCASSPPGRTDTQYFGPGTRLTVL.

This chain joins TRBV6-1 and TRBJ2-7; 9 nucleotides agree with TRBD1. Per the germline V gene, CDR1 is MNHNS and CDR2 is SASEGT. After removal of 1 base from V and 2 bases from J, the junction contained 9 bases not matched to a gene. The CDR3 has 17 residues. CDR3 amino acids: CASSEERRDRAPYEQYF. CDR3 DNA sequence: TGTGCCAGCAGTGAAGAACGGCGGGACAGGGCTCCCTACGAGCAGTACTTC.

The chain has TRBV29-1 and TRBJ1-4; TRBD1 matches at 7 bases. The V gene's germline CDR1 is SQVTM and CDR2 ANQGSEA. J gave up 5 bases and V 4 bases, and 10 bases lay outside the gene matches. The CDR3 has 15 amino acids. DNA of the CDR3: TGCAGCGTTGCCGGGCTCCAGGGGGGGAATGAAAAACTGTTTTTT. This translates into CSVAGLQGGNEKLFF.

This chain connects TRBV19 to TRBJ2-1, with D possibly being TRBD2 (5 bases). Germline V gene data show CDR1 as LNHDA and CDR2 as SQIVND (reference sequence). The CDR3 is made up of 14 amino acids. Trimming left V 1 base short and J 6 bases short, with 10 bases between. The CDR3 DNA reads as TGTGCCAGTAGTATAGTAGGACTCCTCAATGAGCAGTTCTTC. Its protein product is CASSIVGLLNEQFF.

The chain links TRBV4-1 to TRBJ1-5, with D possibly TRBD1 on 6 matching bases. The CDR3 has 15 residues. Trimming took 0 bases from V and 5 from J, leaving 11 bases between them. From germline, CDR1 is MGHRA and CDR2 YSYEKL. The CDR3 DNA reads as TGCGCCAGCAGCCAAGACAGGGGAAGATATCAGCCCCAGCATTTT. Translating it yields CASSQDRGRYQPQHF.

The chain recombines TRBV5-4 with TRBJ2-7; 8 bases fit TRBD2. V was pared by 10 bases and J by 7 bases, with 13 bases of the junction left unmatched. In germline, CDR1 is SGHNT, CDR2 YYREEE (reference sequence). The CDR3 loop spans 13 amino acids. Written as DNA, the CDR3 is TGTGCCGTTACCGGGACTAGAGCTCGTGAGCAGTACTTC. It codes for CAVTGTRAREQYF.

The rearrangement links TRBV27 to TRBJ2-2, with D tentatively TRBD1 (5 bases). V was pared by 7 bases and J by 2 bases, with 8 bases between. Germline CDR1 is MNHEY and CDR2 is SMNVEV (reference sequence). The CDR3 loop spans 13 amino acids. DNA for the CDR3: TGTGCCAGCAACAGGAGAAACACCGGGGAGCTGTTTTTT. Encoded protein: CASNRRNTGELFF.

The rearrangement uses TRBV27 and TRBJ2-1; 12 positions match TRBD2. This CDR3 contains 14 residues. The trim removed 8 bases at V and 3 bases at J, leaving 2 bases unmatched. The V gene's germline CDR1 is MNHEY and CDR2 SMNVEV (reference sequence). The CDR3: CASWTSGIYNEQFF. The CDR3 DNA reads TGTGCCAGCTGGACTAGCGGGATCTACAATGAGCAGTTCTTC.

The CDR3 reads CAWASMGGSQETQYF. CDR3 bases: TGTGCCTGGGCATCGATGGGGGGGTCCCAAGAGACCCAGTACTTC. The chain recombines TRBV30 with TRBJ2-5, with 7 nucleotides matching TRBD2. Germline CDR1 GTSNPN, CDR2 SVGIG (reference sequence). This CDR3 has 15 residues. The junction had 10 bases not matched to a gene; V was cut back by 5 bases and J by 1 base.

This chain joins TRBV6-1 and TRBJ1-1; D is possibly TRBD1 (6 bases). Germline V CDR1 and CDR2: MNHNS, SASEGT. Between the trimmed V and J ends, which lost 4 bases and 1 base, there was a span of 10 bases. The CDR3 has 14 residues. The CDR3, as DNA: TGTGCCAGCAGTGGGGGGGCCTGGAACACTGAAGCTTTCTTT. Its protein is CASSGGAWNTEAFF.

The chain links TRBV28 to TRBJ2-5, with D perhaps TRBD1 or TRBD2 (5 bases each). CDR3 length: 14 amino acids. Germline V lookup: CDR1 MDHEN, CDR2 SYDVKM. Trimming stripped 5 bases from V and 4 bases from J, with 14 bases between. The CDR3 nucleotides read TGTGCCAGCAGTCCCTTGGTGAGGGGAGAGACCCAGTACTTC. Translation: CASSPLVRGETQYF.

CDR3 nucleotide sequence: TGTGCCAGCAGCTCACCCCTACTCCAGACCCAGTACTTC. Its protein product is CASSSPLLQTQYF. This sequence joins TRBV13 and TRBJ2-5, with no clear D. Trimming pared 4 bases from V and 6 bases from J, leaving 12 bases between. The CDR3 covers 13 residues. CDR1 PRHDT and CDR2 FYEKMQ come from the germline V gene (reference sequence).

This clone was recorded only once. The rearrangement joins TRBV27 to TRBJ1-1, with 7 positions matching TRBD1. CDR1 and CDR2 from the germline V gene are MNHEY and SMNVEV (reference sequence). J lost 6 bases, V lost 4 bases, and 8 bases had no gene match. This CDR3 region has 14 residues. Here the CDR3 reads CASSWNRGDPEAFF. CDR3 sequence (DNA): TGTGCCAGCAGTTGGAACAGGGGAGACCCTGAAGCTTTCTTT.

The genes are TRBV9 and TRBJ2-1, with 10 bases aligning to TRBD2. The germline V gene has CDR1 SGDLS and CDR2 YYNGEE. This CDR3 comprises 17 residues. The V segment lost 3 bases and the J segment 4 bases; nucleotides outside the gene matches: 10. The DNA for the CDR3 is TGTGCCAGCAGCGGAAGACTTCAGCGGGAGGGATACAATGAGCAGTTCTTC. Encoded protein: CASSGRLQREGYNEQFF. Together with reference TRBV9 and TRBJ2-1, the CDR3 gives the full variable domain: DSGVTQTPKHLITATGQRVTLRCSPRSGDLSVYWYQQSLDQGLQFLIQYYNGEERAKGNILERFSAQQFPDLHSELNLSSLELGDSALYFCASSGRLQREGYNEQFFGPGTRLTVL.

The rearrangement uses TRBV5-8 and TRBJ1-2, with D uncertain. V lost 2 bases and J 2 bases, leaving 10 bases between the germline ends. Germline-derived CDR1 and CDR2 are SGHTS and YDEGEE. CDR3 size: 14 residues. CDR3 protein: CASSFNPGNYGYTF. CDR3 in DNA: TGTGCCAGCAGCTTCAACCCCGGGAACTATGGCTACACCTTC.

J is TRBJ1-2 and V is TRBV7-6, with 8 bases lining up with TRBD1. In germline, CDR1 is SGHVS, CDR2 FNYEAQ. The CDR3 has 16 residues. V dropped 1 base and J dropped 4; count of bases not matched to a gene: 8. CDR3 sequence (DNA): TGTGCCAGCAGCTTAGGGGAGGGGACAGGAATCTATGGCTACACCTTC. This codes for CASSLGEGTGIYGYTF.

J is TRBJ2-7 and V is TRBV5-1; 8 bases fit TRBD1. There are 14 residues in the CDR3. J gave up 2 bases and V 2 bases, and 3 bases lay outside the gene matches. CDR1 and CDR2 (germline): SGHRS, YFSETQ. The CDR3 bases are TGCGCCAGCAGCTTCGACAGGGGAGCCTACGAGCAGTACTTC. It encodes CASSFDRGAYEQYF.

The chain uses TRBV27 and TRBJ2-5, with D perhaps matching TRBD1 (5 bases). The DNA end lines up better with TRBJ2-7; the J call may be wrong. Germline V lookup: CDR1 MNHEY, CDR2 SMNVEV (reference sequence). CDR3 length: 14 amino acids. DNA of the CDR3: TGTGCCAGCAGTTTAAGGCAGGGTACCTACGAGCAGTACTTC. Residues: CASSLRQGTYEQYF.

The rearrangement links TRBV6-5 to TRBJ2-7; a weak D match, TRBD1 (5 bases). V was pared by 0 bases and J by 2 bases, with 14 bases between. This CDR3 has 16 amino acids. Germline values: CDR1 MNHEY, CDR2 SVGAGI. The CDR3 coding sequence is TGTGCCAGCAGTTACTCTTTAGACAGTGAAACCTACGAGCAGTACTTC. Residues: CASSYSLDSETYEQYF.

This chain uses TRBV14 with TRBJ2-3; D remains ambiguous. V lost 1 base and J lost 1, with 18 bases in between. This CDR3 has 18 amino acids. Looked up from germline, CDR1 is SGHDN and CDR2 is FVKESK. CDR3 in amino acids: CASSQAPWGADRTDTQYF. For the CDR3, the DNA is TGTGCCAGCAGCCAAGCCCCATGGGGTGCGGACCGCACAGATACGCAGTATTTT.

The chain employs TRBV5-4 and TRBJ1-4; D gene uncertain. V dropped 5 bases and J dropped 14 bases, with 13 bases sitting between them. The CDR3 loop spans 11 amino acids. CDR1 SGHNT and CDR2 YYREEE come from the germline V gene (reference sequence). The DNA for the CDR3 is TGTGCCAGCAGTAAACCCAGAGGGCTGTTTTTT. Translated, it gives CASSKPRGLFF.

The CDR3 nucleotides read TGTGCCAGCAGTCCCTCCCGGACAAACTACGAGCAGTACTTC. Its protein product is CASSPSRTNYEQYF. The genes are TRBV27 and TRBJ2-7, with D possibly TRBD1 on 5 matching bases. V dropped 5 bases and J dropped 3 bases, with 14 bases sitting between them. Germline lookup yields CDR1 MNHEY and CDR2 SMNVEV (reference sequence). CDR3 length: 14 residues.

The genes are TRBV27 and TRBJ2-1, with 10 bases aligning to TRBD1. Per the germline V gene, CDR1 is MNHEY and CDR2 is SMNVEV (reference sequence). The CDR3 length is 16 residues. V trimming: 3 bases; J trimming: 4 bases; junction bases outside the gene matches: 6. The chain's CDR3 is CASSFRQGALYNEQFF. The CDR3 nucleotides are TGTGCCAGCAGTTTCCGACAGGGGGCCCTTTACAATGAGCAGTTCTTC.

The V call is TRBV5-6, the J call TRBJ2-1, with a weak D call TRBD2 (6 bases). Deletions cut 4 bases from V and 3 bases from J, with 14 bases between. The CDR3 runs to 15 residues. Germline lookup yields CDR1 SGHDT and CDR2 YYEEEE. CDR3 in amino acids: CASSGGITNYNEQFF. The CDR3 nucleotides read TGTGCCAGCAGCGGCGGGATAACTAACTACAATGAGCAGTTCTTC.

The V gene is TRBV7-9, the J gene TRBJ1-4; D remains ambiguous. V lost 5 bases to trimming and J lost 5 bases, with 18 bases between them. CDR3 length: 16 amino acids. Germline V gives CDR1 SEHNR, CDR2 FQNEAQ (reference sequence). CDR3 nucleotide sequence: TGTGCCAGCAGCGACACGATCATGGATTACAATGAAAAACTGTTTTTT. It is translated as CASSDTIMDYNEKLFF.

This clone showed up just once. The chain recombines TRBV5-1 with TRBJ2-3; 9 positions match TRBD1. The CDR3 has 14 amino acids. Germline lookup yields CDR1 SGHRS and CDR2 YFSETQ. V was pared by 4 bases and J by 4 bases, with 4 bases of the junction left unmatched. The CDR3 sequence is CASSHGQGPDTQYF. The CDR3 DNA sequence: TGCGCCAGCAGCCACGGACAGGGGCCAGATACGCAGTATTTT.

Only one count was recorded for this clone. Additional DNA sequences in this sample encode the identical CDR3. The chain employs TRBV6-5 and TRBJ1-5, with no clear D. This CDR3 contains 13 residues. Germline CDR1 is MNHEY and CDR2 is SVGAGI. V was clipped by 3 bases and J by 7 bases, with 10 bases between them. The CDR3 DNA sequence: TGTGCCAGCAGTTATTGGGGAGGCCAGCCCCAGCATTTT. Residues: CASSYWGGQPQHF.